Presented here are 9 T cell receptor beta chains from one specimen sequenced in a study of T cells after yellow fever vaccination. Each CDR3 protein is one row after TCRdb ran MiXCR on the 5' RACE reads. The table has a few hundred thousand distinct CDR3 sequences, 8.5% to 10% seen once. The sample was PBMCs, taken on the day of the first yellow fever vaccination. These receptors were collected from a man younger than 35 who received the YFV17D yellow fever vaccine.

CDR3 sequence: CASLPPIAEAFF. The CDR3 bases are TGTGCCAGCTTACCCCCTATCGCTGAAGCTTTCTTT. This rearrangement joins TRBV3-1 to TRBJ1-1; D call uncertain. Germline V lookup: CDR1 LGHDT, CDR2 YNNKEL (reference sequence). The CDR3 runs 12 residues. V lost 8 bases to trimming and J lost 6 bases, with 13 bases between them. The full variable domain, in which reference TRBV3-1 and TRBJ1-1 provide the parts outside the CDR3, is DTAVSQTPKYLVTQMGNDKSIKCEQNLGHDTMYWYKQDSKKFLKIMFSYNNKELIINETVPNRFSPKSPDKAHLNLHINSLELGDSAVYFCASLPPIAEAFFGQGTRLTVV.

The rearrangement uses TRBV6-5 and TRBJ2-2; D is tentatively TRBD1 or TRBD2 (5 bases each). The CDR3 is 16 amino acids. Germline V gene sequence: CDR1 MNHEY, CDR2 SVGAGI. Trimming took 6 bases from V and 0 from J, leaving 14 bases between them. The CDR3 nucleotides are TGTGCCAGCAGCCGTTTTGTGGGGGCGAACACCGGGGAGCTGTTTTTT. Encoded protein: CASSRFVGANTGELFF.

The chain has TRBV5-8 and TRBJ2-5; possibly TRBD2 for D (7 bases). Trimming took off 4 bases at V and 1 base at J, with 14 bases between the two ends. The length of the CDR3 is 15 residues. The germline CDR1 and CDR2 sequences are SGHTS and YDEGEE. CDR3 sequence: CASSRGARPQETQYF. In nucleotides, the CDR3 is TGTGCCAGCAGCCGGGGGGCCCGCCCCCAAGAGACCCAGTACTTC. Full variable domain (outside the CDR3, taken from reference TRBV5-8 and TRBJ2-5): EAGVTQSPTHLIKTRGQQATLRCSPISGHTSVYWYQQALGLGLQFLLWYDEGEERNRGNFPPRFSGRQFPNYSSELNVNALELEDSALYLCASSRGARPQETQYFGPGTRLLVL.

This clonotype has a count of ten or more. The chain uses TRBV7-2 and TRBJ2-7, with a possible D match to TRBD1 (6 bases). CDR1 and CDR2 from the germline V gene are SGHTA and FQGNSA. Trimming stripped 5 bases from V and 1 base from J, with 18 bases between. This CDR3 spans 16 amino acids. CDR3 region: CASSRSGTRDSYEQYF. The CDR3 DNA follows: TGTGCCAGCAGCCGATCCGGGACAAGAGATTCCTACGAGCAGTACTTC. Full variable domain (rest looked up from reference TRBV7-2 and TRBJ2-7): GAGVSQSPSNKVTEKGKDVELRCDPISGHTALYWYRQSLGQGLEFLIYFQGNSAPDKSGLPSDRFSAERTGGSVSTLTIQRTQQEDSAVYLCASSRSGTRDSYEQYFGPGTRLTVT.

There are a few counts of this clonotype. V and J are TRBV2 and TRBJ2-7, with unresolved D. This CDR3 region has 14 residues. V lost 6 bases to trimming and J lost 4 bases, with 16 bases between them. Per germline, CDR1 SNHLY and CDR2 FYNNEI. The CDR3, as DNA: TGTGCCAGCAGGCTCAGATTAGACTTTTACGAGCAGTACGTC. As protein: CASRLRLDFYEQYV.

The chain carries TRBV5-1 and TRBJ1-2; 11 nucleotides line up with TRBD1. CDR1 SGHRS and CDR2 YFSETQ come from the germline V gene. This CDR3 contains 16 residues. J was trimmed by 4 bases and V by 0 bases; bases with no gene match: 5. The CDR3 reads CASSLAGGQGAYGYTF. CDR3 bases: TGCGCCAGCAGCTTGGCCGGAGGACAGGGGGCCTATGGCTACACCTTC.

The chain combines TRBV10-3 with TRBJ2-3, with 9 nucleotides matching TRBD1. In germline, CDR1 is ENHRY, CDR2 SYGVKD. The ends lost 10 bases at V and 2 bases at J; junction bases unmatched: 4. The CDR3 runs 13 residues. As DNA, the CDR3 is TGTGCCAACTGGACAGGGGTCACAGATACGCAGTATTTT. This encodes CANWTGVTDTQYF.

This chain links TRBV5-1 with TRBJ1-4, with D possibly matching TRBD1 (5 bases). Trimming left V 1 base short and J 6 bases short, with 13 bases between. Germline values: CDR1 SGHRS, CDR2 YFSETQ. CDR3 length equals 15 residues. CDR3 amino acids: CASSLRGQGYEKLFF. DNA for the CDR3: TGCGCCAGCAGCTTGAGAGGGCAGGGCTATGAAAAACTGTTTTTT. The whole variable domain, filled in from reference TRBV5-1 and TRBJ1-4, reads KAGVTQTPRYLIKTRGQQVTLSCSPISGHRSVSWYQQTPGQGLQFLFEYFSETQRNKGNFPGRFSGRQFSNSRSEMNVSTLELGDSALYLCASSLRGQGYEKLFFGSGTQLSVL.

This clonotype was counted between two and nine times. J is TRBJ1-1 and V is TRBV20-1; 7 nucleotides align to TRBD1. The germline V gene has CDR1 DFQATT and CDR2 SNEGSKA (reference sequence). The CDR3 contains 13 residues. Trimming took 2 bases from V and 6 from J; bases not matched to a gene: 6. The CDR3 loop is CSARPDRDSEAFF. Written as DNA, the CDR3 is TGCAGTGCTAGACCAGACAGGGATTCTGAAGCTTTCTTT.